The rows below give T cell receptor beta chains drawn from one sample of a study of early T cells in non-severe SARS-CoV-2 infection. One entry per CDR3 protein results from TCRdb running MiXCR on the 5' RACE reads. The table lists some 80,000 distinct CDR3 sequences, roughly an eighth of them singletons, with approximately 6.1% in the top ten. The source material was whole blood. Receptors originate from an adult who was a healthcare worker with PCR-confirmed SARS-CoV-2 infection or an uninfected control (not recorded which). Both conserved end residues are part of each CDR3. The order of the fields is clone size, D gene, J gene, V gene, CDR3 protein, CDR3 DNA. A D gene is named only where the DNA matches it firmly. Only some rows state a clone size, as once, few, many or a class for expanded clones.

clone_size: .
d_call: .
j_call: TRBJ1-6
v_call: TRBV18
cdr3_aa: CASAGASPNSPLHF
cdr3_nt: TGTGCCAGCGCGGGGGCTTCTCCCAATTCACCCCTCCACTTT

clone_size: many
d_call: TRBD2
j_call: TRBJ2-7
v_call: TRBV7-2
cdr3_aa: CASSFFLRDVSGRGEQYF
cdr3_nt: TGTGCCAGCAGCTTTTTTCTGAGGGATGTCAGCGGGAGGGGCGAGCAGTACTTC

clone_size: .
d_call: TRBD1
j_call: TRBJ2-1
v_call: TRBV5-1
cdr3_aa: CASSIAGGTYNEQFF
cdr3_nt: TGCGCCAGCAGCATAGCAGGGGGCACCTACAATGAGCAGTTCTTC

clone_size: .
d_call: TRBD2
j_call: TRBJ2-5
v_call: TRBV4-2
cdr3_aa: CASSQEIRVAGGHQETQYF
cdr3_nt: TGTGCCAGCAGCCAAGAAATTCGGGTAGCGGGAGGCCACCAAGAGACCCAGTACTTC

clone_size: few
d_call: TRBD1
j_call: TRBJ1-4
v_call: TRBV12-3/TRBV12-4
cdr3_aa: CASRKGQVGGEKLFF
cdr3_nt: TGTGCCAGCAGAAAGGGACAGGTCGGAGGTGAAAAACTGTTTTTT

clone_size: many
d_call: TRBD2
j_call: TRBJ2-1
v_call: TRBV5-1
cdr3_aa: CASSLNLAGGPKEQFF
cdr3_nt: TGCGCCAGCAGCTTAAATCTAGCGGGAGGGCCGAAGGAGCAGTTCTTC

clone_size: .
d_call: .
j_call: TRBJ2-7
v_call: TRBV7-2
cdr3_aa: CASSLVDTSYEQYF
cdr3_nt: TGTGCCAGCAGCTTAGTGGACACCTCCTACGAGCAGTACTTC

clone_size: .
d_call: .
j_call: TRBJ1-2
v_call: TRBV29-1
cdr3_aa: CSVEYFTGSLGGYTF
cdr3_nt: TGCAGCGTTGAGTATTTCACAGGGTCATTGGGCGGCTACACCTTC

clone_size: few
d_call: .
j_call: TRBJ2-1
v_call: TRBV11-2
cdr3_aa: CASSLDFSYNEQFF
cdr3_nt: TGTGCCAGCAGCTTAGATTTTTCCTACAATGAGCAGTTCTTC

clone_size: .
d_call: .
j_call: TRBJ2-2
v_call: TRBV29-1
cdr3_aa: CSVVGITNTGELFF
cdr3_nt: TGCAGCGTTGTGGGGATAACGAACACCGGGGAGCTGTTTTTT

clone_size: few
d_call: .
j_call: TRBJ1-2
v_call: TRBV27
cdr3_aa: CASSDSYQGVYTF
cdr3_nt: TGTGCCAGCAGCGATTCCTACCAGGGAGTTTACACCTTC

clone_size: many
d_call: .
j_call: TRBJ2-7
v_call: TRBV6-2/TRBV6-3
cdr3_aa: CASSYSSSGYEQYF
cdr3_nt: TGTGCCAGCAGTTACTCCTCCTCGGGTTACGAGCAGTACTTC

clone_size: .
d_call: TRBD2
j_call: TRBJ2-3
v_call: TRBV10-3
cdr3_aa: CAISESWGLVTDTQYF
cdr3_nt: TGTGCCATCAGTGAGTCTTGGGGACTAGTCACAGATACGCAGTATTTT

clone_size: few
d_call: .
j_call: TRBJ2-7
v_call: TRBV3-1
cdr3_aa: CASSLGPLGEQYF
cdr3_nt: TGTGCCAGCAGCCTTGGCCCTCTTGGCGAGCAGTACTTC

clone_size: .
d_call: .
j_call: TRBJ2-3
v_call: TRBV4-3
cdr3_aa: CASSQETGVTDTQYF
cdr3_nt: TGCGCCAGCAGCCAAGAAACGGGAGTCACAGATACGCAGTATTTT

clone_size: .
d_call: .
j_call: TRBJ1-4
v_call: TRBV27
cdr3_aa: CASSRVGNEKLFF
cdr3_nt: TGTGCCAGCTCCAGGGTGGGTAATGAAAAACTGTTTTTT

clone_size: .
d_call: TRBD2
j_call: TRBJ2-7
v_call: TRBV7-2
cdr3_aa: CASSLVGPTASGASDVQYF
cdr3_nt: TGTGCCAGCAGCTTAGTAGGACCGACAGCTAGCGGGGCATCCGACGTGCAGTACTTC

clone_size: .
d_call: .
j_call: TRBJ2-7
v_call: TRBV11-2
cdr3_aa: CASSFRDQYDEQYF
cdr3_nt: TGTGCCAGCAGCTTCCGGGACCAATACGACGAGCAGTACTTC

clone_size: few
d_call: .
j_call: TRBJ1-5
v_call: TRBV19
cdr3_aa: CASKIQGNQPQHF
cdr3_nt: TGTGCCAGTAAAATACAGGGCAATCAGCCCCAGCATTTT

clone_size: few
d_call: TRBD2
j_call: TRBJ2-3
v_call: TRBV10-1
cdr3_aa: CASSDSLAGGEDTQYF
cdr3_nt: TGCGCCAGCAGTGATTCGCTAGCGGGAGGGGAGGATACGCAGTATTTT

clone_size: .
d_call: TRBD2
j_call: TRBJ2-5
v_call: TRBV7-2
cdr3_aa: CASSLTSGMETQYF
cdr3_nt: TGTGCCAGCAGCTTAACAAGCGGGATGGAGACCCAGTACTTC

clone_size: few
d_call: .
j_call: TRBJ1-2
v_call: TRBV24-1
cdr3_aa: CATSDSHRRGYDYGYTF
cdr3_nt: TGTGCCACCAGTGATTCCCACCGACGCGGCTATGACTATGGCTACACCTTC

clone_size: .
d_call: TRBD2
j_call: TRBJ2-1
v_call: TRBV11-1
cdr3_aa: CASSLSGRAHSYNEQFF
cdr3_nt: TGTGCCAGCAGCTTAAGCGGGAGGGCCCACTCCTACAATGAGCAGTTCTTC

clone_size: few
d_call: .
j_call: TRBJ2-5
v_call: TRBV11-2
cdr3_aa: CASSSLGAGQETQYF
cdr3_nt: TGTGCCAGCAGCTCGTTAGGAGCGGGCCAAGAGACCCAGTACTTC

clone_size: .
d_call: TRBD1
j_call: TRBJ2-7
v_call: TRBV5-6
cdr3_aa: CASTYLGTGFTYEQYF
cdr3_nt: TGTGCCAGCACCTACCTGGGGACAGGGTTTACCTACGAGCAGTACTTC

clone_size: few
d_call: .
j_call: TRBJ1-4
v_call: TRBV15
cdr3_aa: CATSSLVQGNEKLFF
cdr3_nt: TGTGCCACCAGCAGCTTAGTACAGGGTAATGAAAAACTGTTTTTT

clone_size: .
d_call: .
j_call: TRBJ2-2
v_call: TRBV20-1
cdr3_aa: CSAQTRPGELFF
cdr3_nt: TGCAGTGCCCAGACTAGACCCGGGGAGCTGTTTTTT

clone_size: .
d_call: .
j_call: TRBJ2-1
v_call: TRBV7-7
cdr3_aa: CASSPEQFF
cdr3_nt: TGTGCTAGCAGCCCCGAGCAGTTCTTC

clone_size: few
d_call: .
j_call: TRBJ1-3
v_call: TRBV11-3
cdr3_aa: CASSLEGSSGNTIYF
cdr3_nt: TGTGCCAGCAGCTTAGAGGGCAGCTCTGGAAACACCATATATTTT

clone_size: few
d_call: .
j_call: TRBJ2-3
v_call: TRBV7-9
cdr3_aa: CASSFGPVGDTQYF
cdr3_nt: TGTGCCAGCAGCTTCGGCCCGGTGGGAGATACGCAGTATTTT

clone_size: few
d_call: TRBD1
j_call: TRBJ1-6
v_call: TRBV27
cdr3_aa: CASRPRQGYSSPLHF
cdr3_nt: TGTGCCAGCAGGCCAAGACAGGGGTACTCTTCACCCCTCCACTTT

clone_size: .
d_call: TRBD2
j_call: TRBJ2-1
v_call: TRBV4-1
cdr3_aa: CASSQDLLAGVVEFF
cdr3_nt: TGCGCCAGCAGCCAAGATTTGCTAGCGGGAGTGGTTGAGTTCTTC

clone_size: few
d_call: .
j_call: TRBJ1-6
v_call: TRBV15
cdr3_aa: CATSRVRGVLHF
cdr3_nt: TGTGCCACCAGCAGAGTTCGAGGAGTCCTCCACTTT

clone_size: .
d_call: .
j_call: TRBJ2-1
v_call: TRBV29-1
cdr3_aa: CSVEDQALTAQFF
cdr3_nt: TGCAGCGTTGAAGATCAGGCCTTGACTGCACAGTTCTTC

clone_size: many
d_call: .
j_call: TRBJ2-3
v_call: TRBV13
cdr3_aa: CASRTWGGFTDTQYF
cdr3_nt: TGTGCCAGCCGTACCTGGGGCGGGTTCACAGATACGCAGTATTTT

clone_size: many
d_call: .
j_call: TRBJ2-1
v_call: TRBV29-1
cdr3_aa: CSVDTDNEQFF
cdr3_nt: TGCAGCGTTGATACAGACAATGAGCAGTTCTTC

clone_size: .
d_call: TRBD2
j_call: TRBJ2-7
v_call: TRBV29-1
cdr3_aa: CSVDGEGNSGEQYF
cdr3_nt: TGCAGCGTTGATGGGGAGGGCAATTCGGGCGAGCAGTACTTC

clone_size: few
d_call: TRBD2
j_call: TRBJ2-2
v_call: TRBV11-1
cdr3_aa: CASSLGEREWNTGELFF
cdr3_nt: TGTGCCAGCAGCTTAGGGGAGCGGGAGTGGAACACCGGGGAGCTGTTTTTT

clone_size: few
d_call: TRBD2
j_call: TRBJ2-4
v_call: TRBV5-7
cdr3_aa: CASSLNLTSGRSDIQYF
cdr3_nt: TGTGCCAGCAGCTTGAATTTAACTAGCGGGAGGTCGGACATTCAGTACTTC

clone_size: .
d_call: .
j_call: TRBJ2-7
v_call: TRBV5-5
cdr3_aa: CASSLVGNKYF
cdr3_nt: TGTGCCAGCAGCTTGGTGGGAAATAAGTACTTC

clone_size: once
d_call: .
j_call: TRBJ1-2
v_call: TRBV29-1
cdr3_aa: CSVDQGHYGYTF
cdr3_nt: TGCAGCGTCGATCAGGGACACTATGGCTACACCTTC

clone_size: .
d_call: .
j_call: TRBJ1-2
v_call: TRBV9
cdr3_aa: CASSVGLKYGYTF
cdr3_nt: TGTGCCAGCAGCGTAGGACTTAAGTATGGCTACACCTTC

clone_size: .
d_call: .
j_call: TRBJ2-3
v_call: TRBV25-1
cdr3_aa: CASSEVRNTDTQYF
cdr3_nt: TGTGCCAGCAGTGAAGTTAGGAACACAGATACGCAGTATTTT

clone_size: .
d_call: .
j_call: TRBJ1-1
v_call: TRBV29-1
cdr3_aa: CSIGFQNTEAFF
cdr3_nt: TGCAGTATCGGGTTTCAGAACACTGAAGCTTTCTTT

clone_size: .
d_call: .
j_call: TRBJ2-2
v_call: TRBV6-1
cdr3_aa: CASRRTQNTGELFF
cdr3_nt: TGTGCCAGCAGAAGGACTCAGAACACCGGGGAGCTGTTTTTT

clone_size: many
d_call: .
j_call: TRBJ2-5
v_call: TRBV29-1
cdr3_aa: CSGGIPRETQYF
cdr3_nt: TGCAGCGGCGGGATCCCCAGGGAGACCCAGTACTTC

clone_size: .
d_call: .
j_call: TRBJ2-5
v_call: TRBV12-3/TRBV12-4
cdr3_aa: CASRYGTFQETQYF
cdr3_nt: TGTGCCAGCAGATACGGGACTTTCCAAGAGACCCAGTACTTC

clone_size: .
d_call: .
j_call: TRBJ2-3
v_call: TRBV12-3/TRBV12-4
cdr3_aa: CASRNYRVTDTQYF
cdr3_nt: TGTGCCAGCAGAAATTACAGGGTAACAGATACGCAGTATTTT

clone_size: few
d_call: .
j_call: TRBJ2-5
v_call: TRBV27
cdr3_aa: CASSWLGSETQYF
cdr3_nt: TGTGCCAGCAGTTGGCTCGGGAGCGAGACCCAGTACTTC

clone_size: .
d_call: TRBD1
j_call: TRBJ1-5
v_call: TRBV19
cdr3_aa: CASSASTGVNQPQHF
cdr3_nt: TGTGCCAGTAGCGCTTCCACAGGGGTGAATCAGCCCCAGCATTTT

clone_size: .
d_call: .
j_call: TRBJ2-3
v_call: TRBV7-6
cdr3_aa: CASSYLKDTQYF
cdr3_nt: TGTGCCAGCAGCTATTTAAAAGATACGCAGTATTTT

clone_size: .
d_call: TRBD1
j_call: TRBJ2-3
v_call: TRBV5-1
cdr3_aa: CASRTGGSTDTQYF
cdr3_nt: TGCGCCAGCCGGACAGGGGGTAGCACAGATACGCAGTATTTT

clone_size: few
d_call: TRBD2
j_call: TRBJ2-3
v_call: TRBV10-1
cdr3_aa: CASSHTGLGTDTQYF
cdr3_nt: TGCGCCAGCAGTCACACCGGACTAGGAACAGATACGCAGTATTTT

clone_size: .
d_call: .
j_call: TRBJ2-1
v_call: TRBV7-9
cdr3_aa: CASSLSAAYNEQFF
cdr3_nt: TGTGCCAGCAGCTTGTCGGCAGCTTACAATGAGCAGTTCTTC

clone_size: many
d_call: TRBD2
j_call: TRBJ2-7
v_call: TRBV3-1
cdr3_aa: CASSQGLAAYEQYF
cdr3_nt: TGTGCCAGCAGCCAGGGACTAGCAGCCTACGAGCAGTACTTC

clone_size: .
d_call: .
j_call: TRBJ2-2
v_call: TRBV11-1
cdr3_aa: CASSGAGSGELFF
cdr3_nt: TGTGCCAGCAGTGGCGCGGGGTCCGGGGAGCTGTTTTTT

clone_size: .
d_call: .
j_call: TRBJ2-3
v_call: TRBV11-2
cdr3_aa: CASRRTDTQYF
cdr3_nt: TGTGCCAGTCGGCGCACAGATACGCAGTATTTT

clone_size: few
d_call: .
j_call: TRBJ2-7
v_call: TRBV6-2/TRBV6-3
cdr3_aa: CASTARLVRNEQYF
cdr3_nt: TGTGCCAGCACCGCTAGACTAGTGAGGAACGAGCAGTACTTC

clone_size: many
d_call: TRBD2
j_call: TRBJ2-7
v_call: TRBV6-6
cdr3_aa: CASRTTGRYYEQYF
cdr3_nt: TGTGCCAGCAGAACCACCGGGAGGTACTACGAGCAGTACTTC